Listed here are 27 T cell receptor beta chains from one sample, sequenced in a study of blood T cells in healthy people across ages. For the second PCR, which ran for roughly 7 to 11 cycles, a sample-barcoded 5' primer and a J-beta primer mix were used. In TCRdb, the 5' RACE reads were re-called with MiXCR into one record per CDR3 protein. This repertoire shows nearly 800,000 distinct CDR3 sequences, roughly 56% found once; its top ten account for 25% to 30%. What was sequenced was blood. Source of these receptors: a man aged 35-49 years in good health.

The chain has TRBV5-1 and TRBJ2-7, with D unclear. V was pared by 2 bases and J by 6 bases, with 33 bases between. Germline loops: CDR1 SGHRS, CDR2 YFSETQ. The CDR3 loop spans 20 amino acids. The CDR3 coding sequence is TGCGCCAGCAGCTTCCCAGGCGAGATAGATTCCAGATCTCTGCCGTCCGAGCAGTACTTC. Its translation: CASSFPGEIDSRSLPSEQYF.

The chain links TRBV28 to TRBJ2-1; a weak D match, TRBD1 (6 bases). V dropped 4 bases and J dropped 9 bases, with 19 bases sitting between them. The CDR3 totals 15 residues. Germline loops: CDR1 MDHEN, CDR2 SYDVKM. Here the CDR3 reads CASSSETTGISEQFF. The CDR3 DNA is TGTGCCAGCAGTTCCGAAACAACAGGGATTTCTGAGCAGTTCTTC.

V gene TRBV6-1 combines with J gene TRBJ1-1; 7 bases align to TRBD1. Trimming at V came to 3 bases and at J to 8 bases, leaving 6 bases not matched to a gene. Germline CDR1 and CDR2: MNHNS and SASEGT. This CDR3 has 13 amino acids. The DNA for the CDR3 is TGTGCCAGCAGTGACAACCGACAGGGAGAAGCTTTCTTT. It codes for CASSDNRQGEAFF.

J is TRBJ2-7 and V is TRBV20-1, with D perhaps TRBD2 (6 bases). The J call may be in error: the DNA end matches TRBJ2-5 better. The CDR3 is 13 residues long. Germline V CDR1 and CDR2: DFQATT, SNEGSKA (reference sequence). The DNA of the CDR3 is TGCAGTGCTCCTCGCCGGGAGACAGAGACCCAGTACTTC. This translates into CSAPRRETETQYF.

J is TRBJ2-7 and V is TRBV28; no clear D. Germline V gives CDR1 MDHEN, CDR2 SYDVKM. The CDR3 contains 12 residues. V was cut by 2 bases and J by 9 bases, with 11 bases left in between. The CDR3: CASSLPLSAQYF. CDR3 coding DNA: TGTGCCAGCAGTTTACCCCTTTCCGCGCAGTACTTC.

The sample holds a few counts of this clonotype. This rearrangement joins TRBV12-5 to TRBJ2-7; D tentatively reads TRBD1 or TRBD2 (5 bases each). This CDR3 has 14 amino acids. The V gene's germline CDR1 is LGHNT and CDR2 FRNRAP. Trimming cost V 6 bases and J 7 bases, with 19 bases left between them. The CDR3 DNA reads as TGTGCTAGTGGACCCCGGGACGTAGGTAATGAGCAGTACTTC. It specifies CASGPRDVGNEQYF.

The CDR3 DNA sequence: TGTGCCAGCAGTGAGGCCACCTACAATGAGCAGTTCTTC. Translating gives CASSEATYNEQFF. This chain links TRBV6-2 or TRBV6-3 with TRBJ2-1; no definite D call. Between the trimmed V and J ends, which lost 5 bases and 2 bases, there was a span of 7 bases. Germline V gene lookup returns CDR1 MNHEY and CDR2 SVGEGT. This CDR3 contains 13 residues.

About this clonotype: A junction boundary mismatches the germline segment, possibly from a read error. CDR3 region: CAFSDWTGLNTEAFF. CDR3 DNA sequence: TGTGCCTTCAGTGACTGGACAGGATTGAACACTGAAGCTTTCTTT. The rearrangement joins TRBV10-3 to TRBJ1-1; TRBD1 matches at 7 bases. CDR1 is ENHRY and CDR2 is SYGVKD in the germline V gene. The CDR3 loop spans 15 amino acids.

V gene TRBV27 combines with J gene TRBJ2-5; 8 bases are shared with TRBD1. V shed 8 bases and J 5 bases; nucleotides not matched to a gene: 16. Per the germline V gene, CDR1 is MNHEY and CDR2 is SMNVEV (reference sequence). The CDR3 totals 16 residues. CDR3 amino acids: CASQVGGQGPRETQYF. The CDR3 DNA follows: TGTGCCAGCCAAGTTGGCGGACAGGGCCCCAGGGAGACCCAGTACTTC.

The rearrangement links TRBV2 to TRBJ2-5; possibly TRBD1 or TRBD2 for D (5 bases each). The germline V gene encodes CDR1 SNHLY and CDR2 FYNNEI. Trimming cost V 11 bases and J 0 bases, with 13 bases left between them. The CDR3 length is 13 residues. Here the CDR3 reads CALRGGNQETQYF. CDR3 in DNA: TGTGCCCTACGTGGGGGAAACCAAGAGACCCAGTACTTC.

To note about this clonotype: Germline is not matched at one junction end, which may reflect a read error. The V gene is TRBV11-2, the J gene TRBJ2-5; TRBD2 agrees at 12 bases. The end of the DNA fits TRBJ2-1 better, so the J call may be wrong. The CDR3 is made up of 15 amino acids. The germline V gene has CDR1 SGHAT and CDR2 FQNNGV. The CDR3 bases are TGTACCAGCAGCCTGCTAGCGGGGGGGAAAGAGACCCAGTTCTTC. Its protein is CTSSLLAGGKETQFF.

A few counts support this clonotype. V and J are TRBV4-3 and TRBJ2-1, with TRBD2 identical over 8 bases. V shed 4 bases, J shed 5 bases, and the junction held 7 bases outside the gene matches. The CDR3 covers 15 residues. The germline V gene encodes CDR1 LGHNA and CDR2 YSLEER. CDR3 protein: CASSPRTSWDNEQFF. CDR3 DNA sequence: TGCGCCAGCAGCCCACGGACTAGCTGGGACAATGAGCAGTTCTTC.

The chain employs TRBV5-6 and TRBJ2-2; D gene unclear. The V and J ends lost 0 bases and 3 bases respectively, with 15 bases between them. Germline loops: CDR1 SGHDT, CDR2 YYEEEE. The CDR3 contains 17 residues. As DNA, the CDR3 is TGTGCCAGCAGCTTGGATATCGCTCAGGCTTACACCGGGGAGCTGTTTTTT. This translates into CASSLDIAQAYTGELFF.

The rearrangement uses TRBV7-3 and TRBJ2-3; 12 bases fit TRBD1. V shed 8 bases and J 6 bases; nucleotides not matched to a gene: 12. CDR3 size: 16 residues. Germline V CDR1 and CDR2: SGHTA, FQGTGA. The CDR3 is CASGTGGLHSADTQYF. CDR3 nucleotides: TGTGCCAGCGGGACAGGGGGCCTACACAGCGCGGATACGCAGTATTTT.

This clonotype was seen more than once but under ten times. V and J are TRBV7-2 and TRBJ2-6; D is unclear. Trimming removed 6 bases from V and 2 bases from J, with 5 bases in between. Per the germline V gene, CDR1 is SGHTA and CDR2 is FQGNSA. The CDR3 runs 13 residues. This CDR3 is CASSQPGANVLTF. The CDR3 DNA follows: TGTGCCAGCAGTCAGCCTGGGGCCAACGTCCTGACTTTC.

V usage is TRBV6-2 or TRBV6-3 and J usage is TRBJ2-1; 9 nucleotides agree with TRBD2. The CDR3 consists of 16 residues. Unmatched junction bases numbered 15, after V lost 7 bases and J lost 8 bases. The germline V gene has CDR1 MNHEY and CDR2 SVGEGT. CDR3 sequence (DNA): TGTGCCAGCAAGCCTCCGGGCGGGAGGGCCGGTGATGAGCAGTTCTTC. It is translated as CASKPPGGRAGDEQFF.

This clonotype came up a few times. This sequence joins TRBV2 and TRBJ2-5, with 8 nucleotides matching TRBD1. Germline V gene data show CDR1 as SNHLY and CDR2 as FYNNEI. The CDR3 is 15 amino acids. V gave up 8 bases and J gave up 4 bases; unmatched junction bases: 12. The CDR3 region is CASRPGLTGAETQYF. Written as DNA, the CDR3 is TGTGCCAGCCGTCCTGGACTGACAGGGGCAGAGACCCAGTACTTC.

The chain has TRBV7-8 and TRBJ1-2, with a weak D call TRBD1 (6 bases). This CDR3 is built from 15 residues. The V end was cut by 1 base, the J end by 7 bases, with 16 bases between. Germline values: CDR1 SGHVS, CDR2 FQNEAQ. CDR3: CASSLGPTGISGYTF. The CDR3 DNA sequence: TGTGCCAGCAGCTTAGGCCCAACAGGGATCTCTGGCTACACCTTC.

The chain carries TRBV12-3 or TRBV12-4 and TRBJ2-7; the match to TRBD1 covers 7 bases. Trimming cost V 4 bases and J 0 bases; bases outside gene matches: 3. The CDR3 sequence is 14 residues long. CDR3 residues: CASSYGQVSYEQYF. As DNA, the CDR3 is TGTGCCAGCAGTTACGGACAGGTCTCCTACGAGCAGTACTTC.

This clonotype turned up a few times. The chain uses TRBV3-1 and TRBJ2-7; the D gene is possibly TRBD1 (5 bases). The germline CDR1 and CDR2 sequences are LGHDT and YNNKEL (reference sequence). This CDR3 spans 14 amino acids. Trimming removed 1 base from V and 6 bases from J, with 13 bases in between. The CDR3 reads CASSQGPYRSEQYF. CDR3 coding DNA: TGTGCCAGCAGCCAAGGGCCGTACAGGTCCGAGCAGTACTTC.

This chain connects TRBV5-5 to TRBJ2-3; D may be TRBD2 (6 bases). This CDR3 contains 15 residues. Germline values: CDR1 SGHKS, CDR2 YYEKEE (reference sequence). Trimming pared 6 bases from V and 3 bases from J, leaving 17 bases between. CDR3 in amino acids: CASMWAGLLTDTQYF. The DNA of the CDR3 is TGTGCCAGCATGTGGGCGGGACTTCTTACAGATACGCAGTATTTT.

The chain carries TRBV20-1 and TRBJ2-7; 10 nucleotides line up with TRBD2. The CDR3 totals 14 residues. Germline V gene sequence: CDR1 DFQATT, CDR2 SNEGSKA (reference sequence). J lost 2 bases, V lost 5 bases, and 6 bases had no gene match. CDR3 sequence: CSALYTSGAYEQYF. Here the CDR3 DNA reads TGCAGTGCTCTCTATACTAGCGGGGCCTACGAGCAGTACTTC.

The gene calls are TRBV9 and TRBJ2-3, with D uncertain. Trimming stripped 1 base from V and 2 bases from J, with 8 bases between. Germline CDR1 reads SGDLS; CDR2 reads YYNGEE. The CDR3 loop spans 14 amino acids. The DNA of the CDR3 is TGTGCCAGCAGCGTAACGAGTTACACAGATACGCAGTATTTT. Protein sequence: CASSVTSYTDTQYF. Combining the CDR3 with reference TRBV9 and TRBJ2-3 gives the whole variable domain DSGVTQTPKHLITATGQRVTLRCSPRSGDLSVYWYQQSLDQGLQFLIQYYNGEERAKGNILERFSAQQFPDLHSELNLSSLELGDSALYFCASSVTSYTDTQYFGPGTRLTVL.

CDR3: CSPRGMTSRETQYF. In nucleotides, the CDR3 is TGCAGTCCGAGGGGCATGACTAGCAGGGAGACCCAGTACTTC. This chain connects TRBV20-1 to TRBJ2-5; 7 bases are shared with TRBD2. Per the germline V gene, CDR1 is DFQATT and CDR2 is SNEGSKA (reference sequence). Trimming at V came to 8 bases and at J to 5 bases, leaving 14 bases not matched to a gene. The CDR3 sequence is 14 residues long.

This clonotype was observed a few times. The chain has TRBV13 and TRBJ2-5, with 8 positions matching TRBD1. Germline V gene lookup returns CDR1 PRHDT and CDR2 FYEKMQ (reference sequence). Trimming removed 5 bases from V and 3 bases from J; junction bases left unmatched: 5. This CDR3 is 14 amino acids long. The CDR3 loop is CASSRGQAKETQYF. DNA for the CDR3: TGTGCCAGCAGCCGGGGACAGGCGAAAGAGACCCAGTACTTC.

This clonotype turned up a few times. The rearrangement joins TRBV29-1 to TRBJ2-3, with 10 positions matching TRBD2. Germline assignment: CDR1 SQVTM and CDR2 ANQGSEA. Germline trimming cut 7 bases from V and 8 bases from J; bases unmatched to any gene: 3. This CDR3 region has 11 residues. The CDR3 loop is CSARTSGTQYF. DNA for the CDR3: TGCAGCGCCAGGACTAGCGGTACGCAGTATTTT.

J is TRBJ2-1 and V is TRBV6-4; 9 positions match TRBD1. Germline V gene sequence: CDR1 MRHNA, CDR2 SNTAGT. V shed 0 bases, J shed 6 bases, and the junction held 6 bases outside the gene matches. CDR3 length: 16 amino acids. The CDR3 nucleotides read TGTGCCAGCAGTGACTCGGCCGGGACAGGGTCCAATGAGCAGTTCTTC. Translated, it gives CASSDSAGTGSNEQFF.